This T cell receptor beta chain originates from a study of T cell responses to AZD1222 COVID-19 vaccine. Study-wide findings and caveats: Among those given AZD1222, only 6 or 7 were seropositive at baseline.

Sequencing was performed with immunoSEQ multiplex PCR; in TCRdb, only in-frame clones are kept and a portion is missing. The table shows 90,000 to 120,000 clones, with roughly 90% occurring only once. V dropped 5 bases and J dropped 7 bases, with 8 bases sitting between them. CDR3 length: 12 amino acids. Germline V gives CDR1 SGHTA, CDR2 FQGNSA. To note about this clone: The antigen remains unidentified.

This specimen was peripheral blood, taken on day 0 of AZD1222 vaccination. This TCR derives from an adult in good health. This chain links TRBV7-2 with TRBJ2-2; D is uncertain. CDR3 sequence reads: CASSQYGGELFF. CDR3 nucleotide sequence: TGTGCCAGCAGCCAGTATGGCGGGGAGCTGTTTTTT.